This T cell receptor beta chain derives from a study of radiotherapy plus CTLA-4 blockade in lung cancer. As to this clone: Its antigen is undetermined.

Produced via immunoSEQ multiplex PCR; TCRdb's table is partial and in-frame only. The sample carries tens of thousands of clones, about 77% recorded once. Lung cancer patients with chemo-refractory metastatic non-small-cell disease were given focal radiation plus CTLA-4 blockade with ipilimumab. The length of the CDR3 is 14 residues. Unmatched junction bases numbered 3, after V lost 3 bases and J lost 6 bases. Looked up from germline, CDR1 is MNHEY and CDR2 is SMNVEV (reference sequence). Study findings and constraints: Early blood T cell clone dynamics reportedly forecast response best, with interferon-beta.

The TCR was taken from a human donor with non-small cell lung cancer that progressed on radiotherapy plus ipilimumab. Sequencing was performed on peripheral blood, taken from a patient treated with radiotherapy plus ipilimumab. This sequence joins TRBV27 and TRBJ2-2; 8 positions agree with TRBD1. CDR3 bases: TGTGCCAGCAGTTTCCGACAGGGGTCCGGGGAGCTGTTTTTT. Amino acids: CASSFRQGSGELFF.